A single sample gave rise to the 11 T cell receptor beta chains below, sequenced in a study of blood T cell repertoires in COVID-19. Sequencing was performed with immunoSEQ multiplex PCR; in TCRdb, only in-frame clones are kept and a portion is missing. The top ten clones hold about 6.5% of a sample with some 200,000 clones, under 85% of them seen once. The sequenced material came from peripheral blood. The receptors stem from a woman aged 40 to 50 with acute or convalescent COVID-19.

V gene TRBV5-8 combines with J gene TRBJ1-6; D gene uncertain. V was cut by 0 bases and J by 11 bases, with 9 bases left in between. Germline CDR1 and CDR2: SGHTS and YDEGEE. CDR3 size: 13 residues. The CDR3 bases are TGTGCCAGCAGCTTGGAGCCGTCGGCACCCCTCCACTTT. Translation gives CASSLEPSAPLHF. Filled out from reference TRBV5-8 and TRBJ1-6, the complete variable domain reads EAGVTQSPTHLIKTRGQQATLRCSPISGHTSVYWYQQALGLGLQFLLWYDEGEERNRGNFPPRFSGRQFPNYSSELNVNALELEDSALYLCASSLEPSAPLHFGNGTRLTVT.

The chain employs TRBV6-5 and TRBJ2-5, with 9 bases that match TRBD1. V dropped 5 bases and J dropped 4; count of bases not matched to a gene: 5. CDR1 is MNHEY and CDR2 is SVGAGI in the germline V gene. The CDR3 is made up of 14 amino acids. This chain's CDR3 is CASSITGGRETQYF. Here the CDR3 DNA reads TGTGCCAGCAGTATTACAGGGGGCCGAGAGACCCAGTACTTC.

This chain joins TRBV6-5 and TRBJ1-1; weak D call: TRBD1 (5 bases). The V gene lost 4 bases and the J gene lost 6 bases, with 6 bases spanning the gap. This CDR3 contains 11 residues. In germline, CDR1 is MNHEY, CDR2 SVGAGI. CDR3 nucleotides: TGTGCCAGCAGTTGGGGCCCTGAAGCTTTCTTT. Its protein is CASSWGPEAFF.

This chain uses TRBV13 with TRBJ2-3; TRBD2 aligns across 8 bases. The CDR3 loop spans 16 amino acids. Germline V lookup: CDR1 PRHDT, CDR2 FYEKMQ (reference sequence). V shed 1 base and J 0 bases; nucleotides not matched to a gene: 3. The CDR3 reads CASSLVAGGSTDTQYF. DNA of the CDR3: TGTGCCAGCAGCTTAGTTGCGGGGGGAAGCACAGATACGCAGTATTTT.

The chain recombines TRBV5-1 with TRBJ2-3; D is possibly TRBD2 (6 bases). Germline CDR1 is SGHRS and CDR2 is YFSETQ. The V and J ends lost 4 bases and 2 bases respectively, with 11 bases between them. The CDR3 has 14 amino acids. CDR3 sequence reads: CASSPGLNTDTQYF. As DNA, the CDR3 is TGCGCCAGCAGCCCCGGACTAAACACAGATACGCAGTATTTT.

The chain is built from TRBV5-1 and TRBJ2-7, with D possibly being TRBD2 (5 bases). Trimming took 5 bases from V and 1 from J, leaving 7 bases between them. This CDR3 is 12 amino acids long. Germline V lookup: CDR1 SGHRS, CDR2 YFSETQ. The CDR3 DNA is TGCGCCAGCAGGGGCGGGTCCTACGAGCAGTACTTC. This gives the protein CASRGGSYEQYF.

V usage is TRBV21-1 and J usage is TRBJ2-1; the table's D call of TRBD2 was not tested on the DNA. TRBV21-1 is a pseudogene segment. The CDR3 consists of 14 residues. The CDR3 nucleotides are TGTGCCAGCAGCAGGGTGTGGGGGGAAGGCGAGCAGTTCTTC. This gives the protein CASSRVWGEGEQFF.

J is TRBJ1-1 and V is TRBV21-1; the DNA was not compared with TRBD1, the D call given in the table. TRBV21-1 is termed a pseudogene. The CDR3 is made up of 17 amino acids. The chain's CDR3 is CASSLRDRRGRNTEAFF. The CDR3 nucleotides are TGTGCCAGCAGCCTCCGGGACAGAAGGGGCCGGAACACTGAAGCTTTCTTT.

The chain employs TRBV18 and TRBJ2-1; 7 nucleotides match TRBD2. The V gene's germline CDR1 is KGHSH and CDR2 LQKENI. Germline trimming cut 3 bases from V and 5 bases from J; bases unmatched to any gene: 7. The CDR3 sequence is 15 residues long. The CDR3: CASSPGQGLDNEQFF. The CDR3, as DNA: TGTGCCAGCTCACCGGGGCAAGGACTAGACAATGAGCAGTTCTTC.

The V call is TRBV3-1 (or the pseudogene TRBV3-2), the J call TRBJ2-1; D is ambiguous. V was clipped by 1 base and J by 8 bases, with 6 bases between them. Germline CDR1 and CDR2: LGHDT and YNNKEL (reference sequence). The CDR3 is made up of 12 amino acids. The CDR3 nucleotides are TGTGCCAGCAGCCAAGTCTCCCATGAGCAGTTCTTC. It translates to CASSQVSHEQFF.

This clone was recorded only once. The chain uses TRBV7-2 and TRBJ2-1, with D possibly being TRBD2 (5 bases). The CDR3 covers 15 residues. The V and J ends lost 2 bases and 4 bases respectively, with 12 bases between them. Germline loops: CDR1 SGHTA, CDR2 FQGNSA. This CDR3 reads CASSLYGAEYNEQFF. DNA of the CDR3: TGTGCCAGCAGCTTATACGGAGCGGAGTACAATGAGCAGTTCTTC.